A selection of T cell receptor beta chains follows, all from one sample in a study of blood T cell repertoires in COVID-19. The table came from immunoSEQ multiplex PCR; TCRdb's copy has only in-frame clones and leaves some out. The data show about 74,000 clones, 70% to 90% seen once. The sequenced sample was peripheral blood. All receptors come from an elderly woman with active or convalescent COVID-19. CDR3s include the opening cysteine and the closing phenylalanine or tryptophan. The order of the fields is V gene, clone size, J gene, D gene, CDR3 protein, CDR3 DNA. D genes are given only for firm matches. The size of a clone is reported for some rows only, either as once, few or many, or as a class for expanded clones.

>TRBV4-3|-|TRBJ2-1|TRBD2
CASSQDPPVSSGKNEQFF
TGCGCCAGCAGCCAAGATCCCCCTGTTTCTAGCGGGAAAAATGAGCAGTTCTTC
>TRBV5-4|-|TRBJ2-3|-
CASSSPGLKTDTQYF
TGTGCCAGCAGCTCCCCGGGACTGAAGACAGATACGCAGTATTTT
>TRBV5-4|-|TRBJ2-5|-
CASSYNRVGGTETQYF
TGTGCCAGCAGCTATAACAGGGTAGGGGGAACAGAGACCCAGTACTTC
>TRBV7-2|-|TRBJ2-5|TRBD2
CASSLDSGGPTETQYF
TGTGCCAGCAGCTTAGATTCGGGAGGGCCCACGGAGACCCAGTACTTC
>TRBV18|once|TRBJ2-1|-
CASSPPGFYNEQFF
TGTGCCAGCTCACCACCGGGCTTTTACAATGAGCAGTTCTTC
>TRBV3-1/TRBV3-2|-|TRBJ1-2|TRBD1
CASSQRIPGQGGGYTF
TGTGCCAGCAGCCAACGTATACCGGGACAGGGCGGAGGCTACACCTTC
>TRBV7-2|-|TRBJ2-4|TRBD1
CASSPTPGTGNIQYF
TGTGCCAGCAGCCCAACCCCCGGGACAGGGAACATTCAGTACTTC
>TRBV7-3|-|TRBJ1-2|TRBD1
CASSHDGTGDYGYTF
TGTGCCAGCAGCCACGACGGGACAGGGGACTATGGCTACACCTTC
>TRBV6-6|-|TRBJ1-2|-
CASSRLQGNYGYTF
TGTGCCAGCAGCCGACTTCAGGGGAACTATGGCTACACCTTC
>TRBV19|-|TRBJ2-2|-
CASTPWRVPPGELFF
TGTGCCAGTACCCCGTGGAGGGTGCCCCCCGGGGAGCTGTTTTTT
>TRBV5-1|-|TRBJ2-7|TRBD2
CASSGTSGSYEQYF
TGCGCCAGCAGTGGTACTAGCGGTTCCTACGAGCAGTACTTC
>TRBV2|-|TRBJ1-5|-
CASSGVNSNQPQHF
TGTGCCAGCAGCGGAGTTAATAGCAATCAGCCCCAGCATTTT
>TRBV9|-|TRBJ1-4|TRBD1
CASSVSTGIEKLFF
TGTGCCAGCAGCGTATCGACAGGGATTGAAAAACTGTTTTTT
>TRBV4-3|-|TRBJ2-4|TRBD1
CASSQEKHRGPGNIQYF
TGCGCCAGCAGCCAAGAAAAGCACAGGGGGCCTGGAAACATTCAGTACTTC
>TRBV2|-|TRBJ1-6|-
CASSEAGRHNSPLHF
TGTGCCAGCAGTGAAGCGGGCCGTCATAATTCACCCCTCCACTTT
>TRBV19|-|TRBJ1-5|TRBD1
CASSKESAGGFQPQHF
TGTGCCAGTAGTAAAGAATCAGCAGGGGGGTTTCAGCCCCAGCATTTT
>TRBV10-3|-|TRBJ2-5|-
CAISEGTGAQTQYF
TGTGCCATCAGTGAGGGCACGGGAGCCCAGACCCAGTACTTC
>TRBV19|-|TRBJ1-2|-
CASSIDIDFNYGYTF
TGTGCCAGTAGTATAGATATAGATTTTAACTATGGCTACACCTTC
>TRBV4-1|-|TRBJ2-5|-
CASSQGRDVGTQYF
TGCGCCAGCAGCCAAGGGAGGGATGTGGGGACCCAGTACTTC